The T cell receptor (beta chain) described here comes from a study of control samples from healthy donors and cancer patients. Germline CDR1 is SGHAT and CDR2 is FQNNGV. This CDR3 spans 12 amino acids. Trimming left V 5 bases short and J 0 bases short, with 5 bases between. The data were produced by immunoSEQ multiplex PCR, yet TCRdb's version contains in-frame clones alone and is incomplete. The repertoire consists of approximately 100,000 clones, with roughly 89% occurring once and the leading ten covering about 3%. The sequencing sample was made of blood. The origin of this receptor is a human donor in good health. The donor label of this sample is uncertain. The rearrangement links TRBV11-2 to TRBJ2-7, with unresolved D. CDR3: CASSPSSYEQYF. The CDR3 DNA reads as TGTGCCAGCAGCCCCTCCTCCTACGAGCAGTACTTC.